This T cell receptor beta chain was retrieved from a study of blood T cells in healthy people across ages. Every participating donor contributed about 10 milliliters of peripheral blood through a draw. Isolation recovered at least 6.5 million PBMCs from every sample. For the second PCR, which ran for roughly 6 to 12 cycles, a sample-barcoded 5' primer and a J-beta primer mix were used. Tags on each cDNA molecule came from a template-switch adaptor with 12 random nucleotides. TCRdb itself ran the 5' RACE reads through MiXCR, one entry per CDR3 protein. The table has around 870,000 distinct CDR3 sequences, more than 25% seen once. Broader study findings: Expanded clonotype shifts may have been confounded, as the donors had an unknown CMV status.

V lost 6 bases, J lost 1 base, and 5 bases stayed unmatched. The CDR3 has 15 residues. This clonotype was seen a few times. Its antigen is as yet unknown. The sample was blood. The source of this sequence is a woman older than 75 in good health. V is TRBV12-3 or TRBV12-4 and J is TRBJ1-5; 8 nucleotides agree with TRBD1. This CDR3 reads CASSVRGLSNQPQHF. As DNA, the CDR3 is TGTGCCAGCAGCGTCAGGGGGCTGAGCAATCAGCCCCAGCATTTT.